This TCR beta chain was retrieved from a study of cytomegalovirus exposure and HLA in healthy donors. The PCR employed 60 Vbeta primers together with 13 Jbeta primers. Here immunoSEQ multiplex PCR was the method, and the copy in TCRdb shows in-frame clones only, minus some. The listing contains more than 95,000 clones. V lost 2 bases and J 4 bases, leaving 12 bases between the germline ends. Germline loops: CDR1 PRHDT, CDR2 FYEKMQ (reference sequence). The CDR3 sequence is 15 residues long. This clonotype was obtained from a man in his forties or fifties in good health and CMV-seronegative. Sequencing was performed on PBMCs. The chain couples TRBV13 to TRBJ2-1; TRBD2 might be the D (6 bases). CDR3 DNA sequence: TGTGCCAGCAGCTTAAGGCTAGCGACTTACAATGAGCAGTTCTTC. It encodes CASSLRLATYNEQFF.